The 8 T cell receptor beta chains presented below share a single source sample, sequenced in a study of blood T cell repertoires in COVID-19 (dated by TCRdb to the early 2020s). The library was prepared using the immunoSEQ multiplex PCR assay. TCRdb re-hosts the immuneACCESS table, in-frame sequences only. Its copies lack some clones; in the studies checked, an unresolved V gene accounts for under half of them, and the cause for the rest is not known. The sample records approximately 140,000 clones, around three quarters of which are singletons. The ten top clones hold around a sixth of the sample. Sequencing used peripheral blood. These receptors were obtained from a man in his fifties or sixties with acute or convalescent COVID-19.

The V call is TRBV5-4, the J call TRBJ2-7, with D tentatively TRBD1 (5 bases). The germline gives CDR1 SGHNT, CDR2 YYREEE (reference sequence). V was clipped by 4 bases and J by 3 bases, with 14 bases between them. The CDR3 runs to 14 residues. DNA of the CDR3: TGTGCCAGCAGCCCCAACCCAGGGATCTACGAGCAGTACTTC. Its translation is CASSPNPGIYEQYF.

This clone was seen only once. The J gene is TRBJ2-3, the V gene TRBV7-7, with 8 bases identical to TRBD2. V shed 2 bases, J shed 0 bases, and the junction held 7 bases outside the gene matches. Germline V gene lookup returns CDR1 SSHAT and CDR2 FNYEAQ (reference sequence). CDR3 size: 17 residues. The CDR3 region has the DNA TGTGCCAGCAGCTTATCAGTAGCGGGGTCTAGCACAGATACGCAGTATTTT. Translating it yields CASSLSVAGSSTDTQYF.

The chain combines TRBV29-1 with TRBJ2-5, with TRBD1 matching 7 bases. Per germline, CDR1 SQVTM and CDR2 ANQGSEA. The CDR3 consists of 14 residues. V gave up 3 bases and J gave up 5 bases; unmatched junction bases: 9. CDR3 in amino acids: CSVDGTVQWETQYF. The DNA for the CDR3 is TGCAGCGTTGACGGGACAGTCCAGTGGGAGACCCAGTACTTC. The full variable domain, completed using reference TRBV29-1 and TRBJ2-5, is SAVISQKPSRDICQRGTSLTIQCQVDSQVTMMFWYRQQPGQSLTLIATANQGSEATYESGFVIDKFPISRPNLTFSTLTVSNMSPEDSSIYLCSVDGTVQWETQYFGPGTRLLVL.

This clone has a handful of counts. DNA of the CDR3: TGCAGCGCCGCCGACAGGGTTGGGGTTGAAGCTTTCTTT. It translates to CSAADRVGVEAFF. The chain couples TRBV29-1 to TRBJ1-1; 7 bases align to TRBD1. The CDR3 spans 13 residues. V gave up 7 bases and J gave up 7 bases; unmatched junction bases: 12. CDR1 is SQVTM and CDR2 is ANQGSEA in the germline V gene. Supplemented by reference TRBV29-1 and TRBJ1-1, the full variable domain reads SAVISQKPSRDICQRGTSLTIQCQVDSQVTMMFWYRQQPGQSLTLIATANQGSEATYESGFVIDKFPISRPNLTFSTLTVSNMSPEDSSIYLCSAADRVGVEAFFGQGTRLTVV.

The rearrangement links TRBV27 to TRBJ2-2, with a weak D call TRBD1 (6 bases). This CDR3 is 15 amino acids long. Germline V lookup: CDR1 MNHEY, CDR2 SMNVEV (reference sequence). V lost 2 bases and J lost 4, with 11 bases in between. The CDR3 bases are TGTGCCAGCAGTTTACTACAGGGTGCCACCGGGGAGCTGTTTTTT. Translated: CASSLLQGATGELFF.

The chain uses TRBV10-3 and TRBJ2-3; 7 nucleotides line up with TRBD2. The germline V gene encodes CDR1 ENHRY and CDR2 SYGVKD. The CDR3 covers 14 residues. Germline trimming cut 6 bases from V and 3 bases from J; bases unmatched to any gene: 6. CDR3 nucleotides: TGTGCCATCAGCCGGGGGGAGGGGACAGATACGCAGTATTTT. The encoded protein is CAISRGEGTDTQYF.

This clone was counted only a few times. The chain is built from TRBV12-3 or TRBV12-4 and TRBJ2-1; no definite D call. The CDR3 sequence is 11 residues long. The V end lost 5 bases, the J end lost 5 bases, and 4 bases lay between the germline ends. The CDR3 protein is CASSPDNEQFF. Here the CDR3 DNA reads TGTGCCAGCAGTCCCGACAATGAGCAGTTCTTC.

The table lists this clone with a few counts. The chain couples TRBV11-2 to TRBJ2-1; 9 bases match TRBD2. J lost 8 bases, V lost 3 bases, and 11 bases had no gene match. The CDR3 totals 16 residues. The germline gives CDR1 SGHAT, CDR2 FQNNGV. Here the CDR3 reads CASSLEGGGAIYEQFF. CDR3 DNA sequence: TGTGCCAGCAGCTTGGAGGGCGGGGGGGCCATCTATGAGCAGTTCTTC.